Listed here are 27 T cell receptor beta chains from one sample, sequenced in a study of siplizumab effects on memory and regulatory T cells. TCRdb's copy holds only in-frame clones and misses some; the assay was immunoSEQ multiplex PCR. Among around 110,000 clones listed, less than 95% were seen once. The sample taken for sequencing was non-Treg CD4+ T cells sorted from blood. These receptors were obtained from a human donor in good health.

The chain joins TRBV7-9 to TRBJ2-5; D is possibly TRBD2 (6 bases). CDR1 and CDR2 (germline): SEHNR, FQNEAQ (reference sequence). The CDR3 spans 15 residues. V was shortened by 4 bases and J by 4 bases, with 16 bases between the two germline ends. CDR3 amino acids: CASSSNQGGGETQYF. The CDR3 DNA follows: TGTGCCAGCAGCTCCAACCAGGGAGGTGGAGAGACCCAGTACTTC.

The chain employs TRBV7-8 and TRBJ2-5; perhaps TRBD2 as D (6 bases). The V and J ends lost 1 base and 4 bases respectively, with 13 bases between them. From germline, CDR1 is SGHVS and CDR2 FQNEAQ. This CDR3 spans 15 amino acids. Written as DNA, the CDR3 is TGTGCCAGCAGCTTAGATGGCGCGGAGGGAGAGACCCAGTACTTC. Its translation is CASSLDGAEGETQYF.

The chain combines TRBV28 with TRBJ2-7; D perhaps matches TRBD2 (6 bases). The V gene lost 5 bases and the J gene lost 7 bases, with 15 bases spanning the gap. Germline V gives CDR1 MDHEN, CDR2 SYDVKM. The CDR3 spans 13 residues. The CDR3: CASSTRLVNEQYF. Written as DNA, the CDR3 is TGTGCCAGCAGTACCCGACTAGTTAATGAGCAGTACTTC.

The chain recombines TRBV29-1 with TRBJ2-7; no definite D call. V was shortened by 8 bases and J by 0 bases, with 14 bases between the two germline ends. This CDR3 region has 13 residues. CDR1 SQVTM and CDR2 ANQGSEA come from the germline V gene. The CDR3 loop is CSFRGVGSYEQYF. CDR3 nucleotides: TGCAGCTTCAGAGGAGTAGGCTCCTACGAGCAGTACTTC.

CDR3 DNA sequence: TGTGCCAGCAGTTCGGGACAGTCCTACGAGCAGTACTTC. It is translated as CASSSGQSYEQYF. The chain recombines TRBV6-6 with TRBJ2-7; 7 bases are shared with TRBD1. The CDR3 is 13 residues long. Germline lookup yields CDR1 MNHNY and CDR2 SVGAGI (reference sequence). J was trimmed by 1 base and V by 4 bases; bases with no gene match: 1.

In its sample, this clone was seen once. This rearrangement joins TRBV6-6 to TRBJ1-2, with 7 bases matching TRBD1. Trimming removed 2 bases from V and 4 bases from J; junction bases left unmatched: 4. The CDR3 spans 14 residues. Germline CDR1 reads MNHNY; CDR2 reads SVGAGI (reference sequence). CDR3 loop: CASSYAGQFYGYTF. DNA of the CDR3: TGTGCCAGCAGTTACGCGGGACAGTTCTATGGCTACACCTTC.

This rearrangement joins TRBV11-2 to TRBJ1-2, with a weak D call TRBD1 (5 bases). There are 13 residues in the CDR3. The V end lost 3 bases, the J end lost 8 bases, and 13 bases lay between the germline ends. Germline-derived CDR1 and CDR2 are SGHAT and FQNNGV. CDR3: CASSLSQGSGYTF. The CDR3 nucleotides are TGTGCCAGCAGCTTGTCGCAGGGAAGCGGCTACACCTTC. Together with reference TRBV11-2 and TRBJ1-2, the CDR3 gives the full variable domain: EAGVAQSPRYKIIEKRQSVAFWCNPISGHATLYWYQQILGQGPKLLIQFQNNGVVDDSQLPKDRFSAERLKGVDSTLKIQPAKLEDSAVYLCASSLSQGSGYTFGSGTRLTVV.

The chain carries TRBV30 and TRBJ2-7; 9 bases fit TRBD2. The CDR3 totals 11 residues. The V gene end was trimmed by 8 bases and the J gene end by 7 bases; junction bases not matched to a gene: 6. The germline gives CDR1 GTSNPN, CDR2 SVGIG (reference sequence). In nucleotides, the CDR3 is TGTGCCGGGCGGGGGGGCAAGGAGCAGTACTTC. This encodes CAGRGGKEQYF. Looking up the rest from reference TRBV30 and TRBJ2-7 gives the full variable domain: SQTIHQWPATLVQPVGSPLSLECTVEGTSNPNLYWYRQAAGRGLQLLFYSVGIGQISSEVPQNLSASRPQDRQFILSSKKLLLSDSGFYLCAGRGGKEQYFGPGTRLTVT.

Worth noting for this clone: The sample has other DNA sequences that encode this CDR3 too. The chain links TRBV18 to TRBJ2-7, with D hard to call. Per germline, CDR1 KGHSH and CDR2 LQKENI. The CDR3 extends over 12 amino acids. Between the trimmed V and J ends, which lost 6 bases and 3 bases, there was a span of 9 bases. CDR3 coding DNA: TGTGCCAGCTCCCCTCAGGACTACGAGCAGTACTTC. It translates to CASSPQDYEQYF.

The J gene is TRBJ1-1, the V gene TRBV5-4; 7 bases are shared with TRBD1. Per the germline V gene, CDR1 is SGHNT and CDR2 is YYREEE (reference sequence). V shed 3 bases and J 1 base; nucleotides not matched to a gene: 18. CDR3 size: 19 residues. The CDR3 reads CASSWRANRGPRGNTEAFF. The CDR3 DNA reads as TGTGCCAGCAGCTGGAGAGCCAACAGGGGCCCTCGGGGGAACACTGAAGCTTTCTTT.

In nucleotides, the CDR3 is TGTGCCAGCAGTTACGCAGGGGGTAACTACAATGAGCAGTTCTTC. This gives the protein CASSYAGGNYNEQFF. The chain employs TRBV6-5 and TRBJ2-1, with 7 bases identical to TRBD1. Germline loops: CDR1 MNHEY, CDR2 SVGAGI. The CDR3 extends over 15 amino acids. The V and J ends lost 2 bases and 3 bases, in that order; junction bases with no gene match: 4.

The genes are TRBV5-1 and TRBJ2-6; D is unresolved. The CDR3 is made up of 15 amino acids. In germline, CDR1 is SGHRS, CDR2 YFSETQ. V gave up 0 bases and J gave up 1 base, with 5 bases separating them. As DNA, the CDR3 is TGCGCCAGCAGCTTGGGATGGTCTGGGGCCAACGTCCTGACTTTC. Residues: CASSLGWSGANVLTF.

This rearrangement joins TRBV19 to TRBJ2-3; D is tentatively TRBD1 or TRBD2 (6 bases each). Per the germline V gene, CDR1 is LNHDA and CDR2 is SQIVND (reference sequence). CDR3 length: 15 residues. V was trimmed by 4 bases and J by 1 base, leaving 12 bases between them. Written as DNA, the CDR3 is TGTGCCAGTAGTAGAGGGGGGCTTGGCACAGATACGCAGTATTTT. Amino acids: CASSRGGLGTDTQYF.

This clone appeared once. This chain connects TRBV19 to TRBJ1-5; the match to TRBD1 covers 7 bases. The CDR3 is made up of 14 amino acids. The germline CDR1 and CDR2 sequences are LNHDA and SQIVND (reference sequence). J lost 4 bases, V lost 6 bases, and 6 bases had no gene match. The CDR3, as DNA: TGTGCCAGTAGGGGGACAGAGGGTAATCAGCCCCAGCATTTT. Residues: CASRGTEGNQPQHF. The full variable domain, its missing parts supplied by reference TRBV19 and TRBJ1-5, is DGGITQSPKYLFRKEGQNVTLSCEQNLNHDAMYWYRQDPGQGLRLIYYSQIVNDFQKGDIAEGYSVSREKKESFPLTVTSAQKNPTAFYLCASRGTEGNQPQHFGDGTRLSIL.

This chain connects TRBV6-4 to TRBJ2-3, with 7 nucleotides matching TRBD1. The germline V gene encodes CDR1 MRHNA and CDR2 SNTAGT. This CDR3 is 15 amino acids long. V lost 2 bases and J lost 1; bases outside the gene matches: 3. Here the CDR3 DNA reads TGTGCCAGCAGTGACACGGGACAGCGCACAGATACGCAGTATTTT. Amino acids: CASSDTGQRTDTQYF.

The genes are TRBV10-3 and TRBJ2-7; a weak D match, TRBD2 (6 bases). CDR1 and CDR2 from the germline V gene are ENHRY and SYGVKD. The CDR3 is 13 residues long. V lost 6 bases and J 0 bases, leaving 9 bases between the germline ends. The CDR3 here is CAIRLAPSYEQYF. CDR3 sequence (DNA): TGTGCCATCAGACTAGCCCCCTCCTACGAGCAGTACTTC.

V and J are TRBV14 and TRBJ1-4, with TRBD1 matching over 7 bases. This CDR3 is built from 15 residues. V was pared by 4 bases and J by 3 bases, with 5 bases of the junction left unmatched. Germline-derived CDR1 and CDR2 are SGHDN and FVKESK. The CDR3 is CASSRAGTANEKLFF. CDR3 in DNA: TGTGCCAGCAGCCGGGCCGGGACAGCTAATGAAAAACTGTTTTTT.

The V and J genes are TRBV5-1 and TRBJ2-5; 10 nucleotides match TRBD2. Trimming removed 4 bases from V and 3 bases from J; junction bases left unmatched: 9. Germline lookup yields CDR1 SGHRS and CDR2 YFSETQ. This CDR3 has 16 residues. CDR3 amino acids: CASSVEWTSGEETQYF. CDR3 sequence (DNA): TGCGCCAGCAGCGTGGAATGGACTAGCGGTGAAGAGACCCAGTACTTC.

The gene calls are TRBV9 and TRBJ1-3; D remains ambiguous. Germline V gene lookup returns CDR1 SGDLS and CDR2 YYNGEE. This CDR3 contains 15 residues. V gave up 0 bases and J gave up 1 base, with 8 bases separating them. The CDR3 DNA follows: TGTGCCAGCAGCGTAGAGGGTAGTTCTGGAAACACCATATATTTT. It encodes CASSVEGSSGNTIYF.

This chain links TRBV2 with TRBJ2-1, with 12 bases matching TRBD2. The V segment lost 7 bases and the J segment 8 bases; nucleotides outside the gene matches: 6. The CDR3 is 14 residues long. Germline loops: CDR1 SNHLY, CDR2 FYNNEI. CDR3 residues: CASKSSGRADEQFF. CDR3 DNA sequence: TGTGCCAGCAAGTCTAGCGGGAGGGCCGATGAGCAGTTCTTC.

V and J are TRBV6-5 and TRBJ2-1; TRBD2 matches at 13 bases. J gave up 5 bases and V 6 bases, and 1 base lay outside the gene matches. Germline V gives CDR1 MNHEY, CDR2 SVGAGI. This CDR3 has 14 amino acids. CDR3 coding DNA: TGTGCCAGCAGAGGGACTAGCGGGAACAATGAGCAGTTCTTC. It yields the protein CASRGTSGNNEQFF.

The chain uses TRBV27 and TRBJ1-1; D remains unclear. CDR1 and CDR2 (germline): MNHEY, SMNVEV (reference sequence). This CDR3 contains 14 residues. The V end was cut by 6 bases, the J end by 3 bases, with 14 bases between. The CDR3 loop reads CASRSGWVDTEAFF. The CDR3 DNA sequence: TGTGCCAGCAGGTCTGGGTGGGTTGACACTGAAGCTTTCTTT.

J is TRBJ2-5 and V is TRBV11-2; 8 nucleotides align to TRBD2. CDR1 is SGHAT, CDR2 FQNNGV, per germline. V lost 4 bases and J lost 2; bases outside the gene matches: 6. The CDR3 has 15 residues. The CDR3 is CASSSRGGPQETQYF. The CDR3 DNA is TGTGCCAGCAGCTCCCGGGGGGGACCTCAAGAGACCCAGTACTTC. Variable domain in full (rest from reference TRBV11-2 and TRBJ2-5): EAGVAQSPRYKIIEKRQSVAFWCNPISGHATLYWYQQILGQGPKLLIQFQNNGVVDDSQLPKDRFSAERLKGVDSTLKIQPAKLEDSAVYLCASSSRGGPQETQYFGPGTRLLVL.

The V and J genes are TRBV6-5 and TRBJ1-1; no definite D call. The germline gives CDR1 MNHEY, CDR2 SVGAGI. The CDR3 has 13 amino acids. V lost 4 bases and J lost 1, with 7 bases in between. CDR3 nucleotide sequence: TGTGCCAGCAGTTTTAAGCGGAACACTGAAGCTTTCTTT. Residues: CASSFKRNTEAFF.

The chain combines TRBV30 with TRBJ2-5; weak D call: TRBD2 (5 bases). CDR1 and CDR2 (germline): GTSNPN, SVGIG (reference sequence). CDR3 length equals 15 residues. V lost 4 bases and J lost 5, with 20 bases in between. The CDR3 loop is CAWNRDKVRGETQYF. CDR3 sequence (DNA): TGTGCCTGGAACCGGGATAAGGTCCGAGGGGAGACCCAGTACTTC.

This rearrangement joins TRBV7-8 to TRBJ1-1; the D is unclear. Trimming took off 3 bases at V and 7 bases at J, with 15 bases between the two ends. Germline V gene sequence: CDR1 SGHVS, CDR2 FQNEAQ. This CDR3 is 14 amino acids long. This CDR3 is CASSFALAGVEAFF. The CDR3 DNA is TGTGCCAGCAGCTTTGCCTTGGCCGGGGTTGAAGCTTTCTTT.

The CDR3 reads CASRIYRGLSNQPQHF. CDR3 nucleotide sequence: TGTGCCAGCAGAATTTACAGGGGGCTTAGCAATCAGCCCCAGCATTTT. This chain links TRBV2 with TRBJ1-5; 9 bases agree with TRBD1. This CDR3 contains 16 residues. Germline CDR1 is SNHLY and CDR2 is FYNNEI. The junction had 6 bases not matched to a gene; V was cut back by 6 bases and J by 0 bases.